Listed here are 22 T cell receptor beta chains from one sample, sequenced in a study of OX40 agonist ivuxolimab in advanced cancers. Profiled with immunoSEQ multiplex PCR; TCRdb holds only in-frame clones, not every one. The data hold tens of thousands of clones, with approximately 85% observed a single time. The sequences come from CD4+ or CD8+ T cells sorted from blood, collected in a trial of the OX40 agonist ivuxolimab. Receptor source: an adult with an advanced solid tumor such as melanoma, head and neck, liver or kidney cancer.

The chain links TRBV19 to TRBJ1-1; no firm D call. This CDR3 region has 12 residues. V lost 8 bases, J lost 1 base, and 8 bases lay in between. Germline V lookup: CDR1 LNHDA, CDR2 SQIVND (reference sequence). In DNA form, the CDR3 reads TGTGCCAGTGGGGAAAGGAACACTGAAGCTTTCTTT. Its translation is CASGERNTEAFF.

Notes on this clone: An end of the junction differs from the germline gene, which may be a read error. This chain joins TRBV7-7 and TRBJ2-5; no definite D call. The CDR3 is 14 amino acids. Germline V lookup: CDR1 SSHAT, CDR2 FNYEAQ (reference sequence). As DNA, the CDR3 is TGTGCTAGCAGCTTAGCAGGCGCTTCTGAGACCCAGTACTTC. Translating gives CASSLAGASETQYF.

The chain uses TRBV27 and TRBJ1-5; 9 bases fit TRBD1. This CDR3 region has 15 residues. The V segment lost 6 bases and the J segment 6 bases; nucleotides outside the gene matches: 9. Germline-derived CDR1 and CDR2 are MNHEY and SMNVEV (reference sequence). The CDR3 coding sequence is TGTGCCAGCAGGATAGGGACAGGGCTTGGTCAGCCCCAGCATTTT. Its translation: CASRIGTGLGQPQHF.

This chain uses TRBV2 with TRBJ2-5; TRBD1 aligns across 7 bases. Germline V gives CDR1 SNHLY, CDR2 FYNNEI. CDR3 length equals 15 residues. V lost 5 bases and J lost 5; bases outside the gene matches: 11. CDR3 nucleotide sequence: TGTGCCAGCAGTCCTAGGGGGCAGGGTGGGGAGACCCAGTACTTC. Translation: CASSPRGQGGETQYF.

J is TRBJ2-5 and V is TRBV6-5, with 8 bases fitting TRBD1. The CDR3 length is 14 residues. Germline V gene data show CDR1 as MNHEY and CDR2 as SVGAGI. J was trimmed by 3 bases and V by 10 bases; bases with no gene match: 10. DNA for the CDR3: TGTGCCACACAAACCAGGGGGCGGGAAGAGACCCAGTACTTC. It specifies CATQTRGREETQYF.

This chain connects TRBV5-1 to TRBJ2-6, with D unresolved. With 6 bases removed from V and 0 bases from J, the gap between germline ends came to 7 bases. The CDR3 is made up of 14 amino acids. CDR1 and CDR2 (germline): SGHRS, YFSETQ. The DNA for the CDR3 is TGCGCCAGCACCAAGGACTCTGGGGCCAACGTCCTGACTTTC. It codes for CASTKDSGANVLTF. Together with reference TRBV5-1 and TRBJ2-6, the CDR3 gives the full variable domain: KAGVTQTPRYLIKTRGQQVTLSCSPISGHRSVSWYQQTPGQGLQFLFEYFSETQRNKGNFPGRFSGRQFSNSRSEMNVSTLELGDSALYLCASTKDSGANVLTFGAGSRLTVL.

V and J are TRBV9 and TRBJ1-2; D call uncertain. Germline values: CDR1 SGDLS, CDR2 YYNGEE. Trimming left V 0 bases short and J 8 bases short, with 14 bases between. The CDR3 extends over 14 amino acids. CDR3 sequence: CASSVADPAGGYTF. DNA for the CDR3: TGTGCCAGCAGCGTAGCGGACCCGGCGGGCGGCTACACCTTC.

V and J are TRBV19 and TRBJ1-5; 9 bases agree with TRBD1. Germline CDR1 reads LNHDA; CDR2 reads SQIVND (reference sequence). This CDR3 spans 17 amino acids. V lost 6 bases and J lost 2; bases outside the gene matches: 11. Written as DNA, the CDR3 is TGTGCCAGTAGCGCCTCGACAGGGGGTCAGGGCAATCAGCCCCAGCATTTT. It is translated as CASSASTGGQGNQPQHF.

The chain combines TRBV10-3 with TRBJ1-1; D gene unclear. Trimming took 2 bases from V and 5 from J, leaving 6 bases between them. The CDR3 extends over 12 amino acids. Germline values: CDR1 ENHRY, CDR2 SYGVKD. The CDR3 sequence is CAISETSTEAFF. The CDR3 nucleotides read TGTGCCATCAGTGAGACCTCGACTGAAGCTTTCTTT.

V and J are TRBV7-2 and TRBJ2-3, with 7 bases matching TRBD2. The CDR3 spans 13 residues. Looked up from germline, CDR1 is SGHTA and CDR2 is FQGNSA. The V and J ends lost 7 bases and 6 bases, in that order; junction bases with no gene match: 7. The CDR3 is CASTPAGMDTQYF. The CDR3 bases are TGTGCCAGCACCCCAGCGGGGATGGATACGCAGTATTTT.

V is TRBV5-1 and J is TRBJ1-1, with D possibly TRBD1 on 5 matching bases. Trimming removed 4 bases from V and 1 base from J, with 11 bases in between. Germline V CDR1 and CDR2: SGHRS, YFSETQ. The CDR3 runs to 14 residues. CDR3 in amino acids: CASSIAGGNTEAFF. The CDR3 nucleotides read TGCGCCAGCAGCATTGCTGGGGGGAACACTGAAGCTTTCTTT. The whole variable domain, remainder taken from reference TRBV5-1 and TRBJ1-1, is KAGVTQTPRYLIKTRGQQVTLSCSPISGHRSVSWYQQTPGQGLQFLFEYFSETQRNKGNFPGRFSGRQFSNSRSEMNVSTLELGDSALYLCASSIAGGNTEAFFGQGTRLTVV.

This clone turned up a few times. The V gene is TRBV19, the J gene TRBJ2-7, with 8 bases that match TRBD1. The CDR3 is 13 amino acids. With 4 bases clipped from V and 1 base from J, the junction kept 0 bases outside the gene matches. Germline loops: CDR1 LNHDA, CDR2 SQIVND (reference sequence). The CDR3 DNA reads TGTGCCAGTAGTAGACAGGGGTCCTACGAGCAGTACTTC. Translated: CASSRQGSYEQYF.

V and J are TRBV30 and TRBJ2-7; D is undetermined. With 5 bases removed from V and 4 bases from J, the gap between germline ends came to 12 bases. Germline V gene lookup returns CDR1 GTSNPN and CDR2 SVGIG (reference sequence). The CDR3 spans 12 residues. The CDR3 coding sequence is TGTGCCTGGTTAGAGACTGGTTACGAGCAGTACTTC. This codes for CAWLETGYEQYF.

This clone has just one count. The rearrangement joins TRBV4-2 to TRBJ2-3; 10 bases agree with TRBD2. The CDR3 is 17 amino acids. In germline, CDR1 is LGHNA, CDR2 YNFKEQ. V gave up 0 bases and J gave up 4 bases; unmatched junction bases: 7. The CDR3 loop reads CASSQDSGGAGADTQYF. DNA of the CDR3: TGTGCCAGCAGCCAAGACAGCGGGGGGGCCGGGGCAGATACGCAGTATTTT.

Note on this clone: The sample contains more than one DNA sequence encoding this CDR3. The chain employs TRBV7-3 and TRBJ1-5; D not resolved. With 2 bases removed from V and 5 bases from J, the gap between germline ends came to 7 bases. The CDR3 sequence is 13 residues long. Germline V gene lookup returns CDR1 SGHTA and CDR2 FQGTGA. The chain's CDR3 is CASSLGGDQPQHF. The CDR3 DNA is TGTGCCAGCAGCTTAGGCGGTGATCAGCCCCAGCATTTT.

The chain joins TRBV11-2 to TRBJ2-7, with D perhaps TRBD1 or TRBD2 (6 bases each). V lost 1 base and J lost 5, with 9 bases in between. Germline CDR1 reads SGHAT; CDR2 reads FQNNGV. CDR3 length equals 13 residues. CDR3 sequence reads: CASSLGGGNEQYF. CDR3 nucleotides: TGTGCCAGCAGCTTAGGAGGGGGGAACGAGCAGTACTTC.

As DNA, the CDR3 is TGCGCCAGCAGCCAAGCTGAATATAGGACAGGGGACGGGGAGCTGTTTTTT. It codes for CASSQAEYRTGDGELFF. The genes are TRBV4-1 and TRBJ2-2; 9 bases are a match to TRBD1. V lost 1 base and J lost 7; bases outside the gene matches: 10. The CDR3 runs to 17 residues. CDR1 and CDR2 from the germline V gene are MGHRA and YSYEKL.

The V and J genes are TRBV7-2 and TRBJ1-2; 8 bases fit TRBD1. Unmatched junction bases numbered 3, after V lost 5 bases and J lost 4 bases. Looked up from germline, CDR1 is SGHTA and CDR2 is FQGNSA. The CDR3 has 13 amino acids. The CDR3 loop is CASSRQGTYGYTF. CDR3 nucleotide sequence: TGTGCCAGCAGCAGACAGGGGACCTATGGCTACACCTTC.

The chain is built from TRBV5-1 and TRBJ2-1; D uncertain. V dropped 0 bases and J dropped 5 bases, with 9 bases sitting between them. Per the germline V gene, CDR1 is SGHRS and CDR2 is YFSETQ. The CDR3 sequence is 14 residues long. The CDR3 reads CASSLAGGDNEQFF. CDR3 nucleotide sequence: TGCGCCAGCAGCTTGGCCGGTGGGGACAATGAGCAGTTCTTC.

J is TRBJ2-3 and V is TRBV5-4; 9 bases agree with TRBD2. Germline lookup yields CDR1 SGHNT and CDR2 YYREEE (reference sequence). The V segment lost 4 bases and the J segment 4 bases; nucleotides outside the gene matches: 13. The CDR3 sequence is 17 residues long. For the CDR3, the DNA is TGTGCCAGCAGCCCCAAGGTAGCGGGGGTCGGAGCAGATACGCAGTATTTT. The encoded protein is CASSPKVAGVGADTQYF. The full variable domain, in which reference TRBV5-4 and TRBJ2-3 provide the parts outside the CDR3, is ETGVTQSPTHLIKTRGQQVTLRCSSQSGHNTVSWYQQALGQGPQFIFQYYREEENGRGNFPPRFSGLQFPNYSSELNVNALELDDSALYLCASSPKVAGVGADTQYFGPGTRLTVL.

The chain uses TRBV4-3 and TRBJ1-4, with D unclear. Trimming pared 0 bases from V and 3 bases from J, leaving 8 bases between. CDR3 length: 15 amino acids. The germline V gene encodes CDR1 LGHNA and CDR2 YSLEER. CDR3 nucleotide sequence: TGCGCCAGCAGCCAAGATGGACCGCCTAATGAAAAACTGTTTTTT. The encoded protein is CASSQDGPPNEKLFF.

The chain joins TRBV7-2 to TRBJ1-1; the D gene is possibly TRBD1 (6 bases). Germline CDR1 is SGHTA and CDR2 is FQGNSA. Trimming took off 2 bases at V and 3 bases at J, with 13 bases between the two ends. This CDR3 region has 15 residues. This CDR3 reads CASSLHQGLDTEAFF. Written as DNA, the CDR3 is TGTGCCAGCAGCTTACACCAGGGGTTGGACACTGAAGCTTTCTTT.